Listed here is a single T cell receptor beta chain. Antigen specificity is unknown. The data were taken from a study of cytomegalovirus exposure and HLA in healthy donors. Study details: Unique TCRs from HLA-typed donors, 85 million to 100 million of them, were held in an early data release. General observations from the study: The investigators catalogued 150 or so TCR beta chains as cytomegalovirus-associated. As a later analysis revealed, most CMV-associated TCR beta chains appeared HLA-restricted.

This CDR3 spans 13 amino acids. J gave up 7 bases and V 10 bases, and 12 bases lay outside the gene matches. The germline V gene has CDR1 SNHLY and CDR2 FYNNEI. PCR amplification relied on 60 Vbeta primers (plus 13 Jbeta primers). TCRdb keeps only in-frame clones here, not all; method: immunoSEQ multiplex PCR. Here the sample spans 170,000 or so clones, around 83% being singletons. The sample was PBMCs. The gene calls are TRBV2 and TRBJ2-7; 8 bases agree with TRBD2. This receptor was taken from a man aged 50 to 60 in good health and CMV-seronegative. This chain's CDR3 is CATRQGGGREQYF. The CDR3 DNA reads TGTGCCACCCGCCAGGGCGGGGGGCGAGAGCAGTACTTC.